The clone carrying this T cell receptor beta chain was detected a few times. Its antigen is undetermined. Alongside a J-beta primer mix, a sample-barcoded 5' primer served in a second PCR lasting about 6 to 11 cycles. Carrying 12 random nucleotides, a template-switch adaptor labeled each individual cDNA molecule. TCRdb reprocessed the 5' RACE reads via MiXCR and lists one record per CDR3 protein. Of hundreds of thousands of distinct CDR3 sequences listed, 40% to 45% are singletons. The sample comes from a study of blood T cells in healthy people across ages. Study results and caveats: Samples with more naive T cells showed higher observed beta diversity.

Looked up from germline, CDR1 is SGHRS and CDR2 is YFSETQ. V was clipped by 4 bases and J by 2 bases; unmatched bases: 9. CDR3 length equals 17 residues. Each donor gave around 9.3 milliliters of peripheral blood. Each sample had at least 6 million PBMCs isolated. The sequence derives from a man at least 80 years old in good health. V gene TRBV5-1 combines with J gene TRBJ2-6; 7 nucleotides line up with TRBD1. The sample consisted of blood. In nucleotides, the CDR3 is TGCGCCAGCAGCCCAAACAGGGGTCCCCCTGGGGCCAACGTCCTGACTTTC. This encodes CASSPNRGPPGANVLTF.